Each of the 30 T cell receptor beta chains below was sequenced from the same sample in a study of shared clonotypes between healthy human individuals. Only in-frame clones appear in the TCRdb table, and some are missing; sequencing was by immunoSEQ multiplex PCR. The sample has some 580,000 clones, less than 98% seen once. The sequenced sample consisted of naive CD4+ T cells sorted from blood. As for subset: CD45RA+ positively selected. All receptors come from a woman in her twenties or thirties in good health.

The chain has TRBV7-9 and TRBJ1-1, with D unclear. V lost 5 bases and J lost 1, with 11 bases in between. Germline assignment: CDR1 SEHNR and CDR2 FQNEAQ (reference sequence). This CDR3 has 14 amino acids. CDR3 in amino acids: CASSPADRNTEAFF. The CDR3 DNA sequence: TGTGCCAGCAGCCCGGCGGATAGGAACACTGAAGCTTTCTTT. Filled out from reference TRBV7-9 and TRBJ1-1, the complete variable domain reads DTGVSQNPRHKITKRGQNVTFRCDPISEHNRLYWYRQTLGQGPEFLTYFQNEAQLEKSRLLSDRFSAERPKGSFSTLEIQRTEQGDSAMYLCASSPADRNTEAFFGQGTRLTVV.

The V call is TRBV4-1, the J call TRBJ2-7; D gene uncertain. The germline V gene encodes CDR1 MGHRA and CDR2 YSYEKL. This CDR3 is 16 amino acids long. With 0 bases removed from V and 3 bases from J, the gap between germline ends came to 15 bases. The CDR3 DNA reads as TGCGCCAGCAGCCAAGACATCTCAACCCGGTTCTACGAGCAGTACTTC. It is translated as CASSQDISTRFYEQYF.

This chain links TRBV6-6 with TRBJ2-7, with no clear D. The germline gives CDR1 MNHNY, CDR2 SVGAGI (reference sequence). The CDR3 contains 12 residues. V gave up 5 bases and J gave up 7 bases, with 12 bases separating them. Written as DNA, the CDR3 is TGTGCCAGCAGTCTTGGACGGCAAGAGCAGTACTTC. It specifies CASSLGRQEQYF.

The rearrangement joins TRBV5-8 to TRBJ2-4; 7 nucleotides agree with TRBD1. The ends lost 4 bases at V and 2 bases at J; junction bases unmatched: 9. The length of the CDR3 is 16 residues. Germline V gene lookup returns CDR1 SGHTS and CDR2 YDEGEE. DNA of the CDR3: TGTGCCAGCAGCGAAGAGGGGGCACCTACCAAAAACATTCAGTACTTC. Amino acid sequence: CASSEEGAPTKNIQYF.

The rearrangement joins TRBV6-1 to TRBJ1-1, with TRBD1 matching 7 bases. This CDR3 is 14 amino acids long. V lost 6 bases and J lost 4; bases outside the gene matches: 8. Germline V lookup: CDR1 MNHNS, CDR2 SASEGT. The CDR3 loop is CASSDTGEGTEAFF. The CDR3 DNA sequence: TGTGCCAGCAGCGATACAGGGGAGGGCACTGAAGCTTTCTTT.

CDR3 residues: CASSRQGFAEGYEQYF. In DNA form, the CDR3 reads TGTGCCAGCAGCCGACAGGGATTCGCGGAGGGCTACGAGCAGTACTTC. The V call is TRBV7-9, the J call TRBJ2-7; the D gene is possibly TRBD1 (7 bases). The CDR3 covers 16 residues. In germline, CDR1 is SEHNR, CDR2 FQNEAQ (reference sequence). Trimming took off 5 bases at V and 3 bases at J, with 20 bases between the two ends.

The chain carries TRBV6-5 and TRBJ2-7; no reliable D call. The V end was cut by 3 bases, the J end by 3 bases, with 12 bases between. Germline CDR1 MNHEY, CDR2 SVGAGI. The CDR3 runs to 14 residues. The CDR3 DNA reads TGTGCCAGCAGTTATTCGTCCCCCTACTACGAGCAGTACTTC. Its translation: CASSYSSPYYEQYF.

V usage is TRBV19 and J usage is TRBJ1-5; TRBD1 matches 7 bases. The germline CDR1 and CDR2 sequences are LNHDA and SQIVND (reference sequence). J was trimmed by 2 bases and V by 8 bases; bases with no gene match: 9. The CDR3 totals 15 residues. CDR3 in amino acids: CASAQGGWRNQPQHF. In DNA, the CDR3 is TGTGCCAGTGCCCAGGGGGGTTGGCGCAATCAGCCCCAGCATTTT.

The chain is built from TRBV6-6 and TRBJ2-4; no clear D gene. This CDR3 spans 14 amino acids. With 2 bases removed from V and 0 bases from J, the gap between germline ends came to 5 bases. Germline CDR1 and CDR2: MNHNY and SVGAGI (reference sequence). The CDR3 sequence is CASSYGVAKNIQYF. In nucleotides, the CDR3 is TGTGCCAGCAGTTACGGGGTAGCCAAAAACATTCAGTACTTC.

DNA for the CDR3: TGTGCCAGCAGTCCCCAAGGAGAGTCCAACTACGAGCAGTACTTC. Its protein is CASSPQGESNYEQYF. V gene TRBV25-1 combines with J gene TRBJ2-7; D uncertain. CDR3 size: 15 residues. The germline V gene encodes CDR1 MGHDK and CDR2 SYGVNS. The V end lost 5 bases, the J end lost 3 bases, and 17 bases lay between the germline ends.

The chain couples TRBV19 to TRBJ2-3; 7 bases match TRBD1. The CDR3 totals 14 residues. V lost 3 bases, J lost 2 bases, and 2 bases stayed unmatched. Germline-derived CDR1 and CDR2 are LNHDA and SQIVND (reference sequence). CDR3 nucleotides: TGTGCCAGTAGTATTGGGACAGTCACAGATACGCAGTATTTT. It yields the protein CASSIGTVTDTQYF. The whole variable domain, remainder taken from reference TRBV19 and TRBJ2-3, is DGGITQSPKYLFRKEGQNVTLSCEQNLNHDAMYWYRQDPGQGLRLIYYSQIVNDFQKGDIAEGYSVSREKKESFPLTVTSAQKNPTAFYLCASSIGTVTDTQYFGPGTRLTVL.

The genes are TRBV10-3 and TRBJ2-7, with a weak D call TRBD2 (6 bases). V was shortened by 4 bases and J by 5 bases, with 15 bases between the two germline ends. Germline V gives CDR1 ENHRY, CDR2 SYGVKD. The CDR3 spans 14 residues. The CDR3 here is CAISASTSINEQYF. CDR3 bases: TGTGCCATCAGTGCCTCGACTAGTATCAACGAGCAGTACTTC.

This clone was found once. The rearrangement uses TRBV7-6 and TRBJ2-5, with D uncertain. In germline, CDR1 is SGHVS, CDR2 FNYEAQ. Trimming stripped 6 bases from V and 5 bases from J, with 7 bases between. This CDR3 has 11 amino acids. DNA for the CDR3: TGTGCCAGCAGGGGATGGGAGACCCAGTACTTC. Protein sequence: CASRGWETQYF.

The J gene is TRBJ2-7, the V gene TRBV29-1; D is ambiguous. Germline V gene sequence: CDR1 SQVTM, CDR2 ANQGSEA. The CDR3 contains 11 residues. V shed 7 bases and J shed 1 base, with 8 bases lying between them. The CDR3 loop is CSARISYEQYF. As DNA, the CDR3 is TGCAGCGCCCGAATTTCCTACGAGCAGTACTTC.

The chain employs TRBV29-1 and TRBJ1-2; D gene ambiguous. Germline V gene lookup returns CDR1 SQVTM and CDR2 ANQGSEA. The length of the CDR3 is 14 residues. Trimming pared 4 bases from V and 4 bases from J, leaving 16 bases between. Here the CDR3 DNA reads TGCAGCGTTGCCCCACGGATGAGCGGCTATGGCTACACCTTC. Amino acids: CSVAPRMSGYGYTF.

The V and J genes are TRBV18 and TRBJ2-1; 8 nucleotides line up with TRBD1. Germline CDR1 KGHSH, CDR2 LQKENI. There are 16 residues in the CDR3. V trimming: 3 bases; J trimming: 8 bases; junction bases outside the gene matches: 12. The CDR3 DNA reads as TGTGCCAGCTCACCCAACCGTAGACAGGGGCTTGATGAGCAGTTCTTC. This codes for CASSPNRRQGLDEQFF.

This clone was seen once. The chain carries TRBV6-6 and TRBJ2-7; D remains ambiguous. V was pared by 6 bases and J by 0 bases, with 6 bases between. CDR1 is MNHNY and CDR2 is SVGAGI in the germline V gene (reference sequence). This CDR3 region has 12 residues. CDR3 protein: CASRGASYEQYF. CDR3 sequence (DNA): TGTGCCAGCAGGGGTGCCTCCTACGAGCAGTACTTC.

J is TRBJ1-2 and V is TRBV9; D uncertain. The V end was cut by 1 base, the J end by 8 bases, with 15 bases between. Per the germline V gene, CDR1 is SGDLS and CDR2 is YYNGEE. This CDR3 has 14 residues. The CDR3 protein is CASSVNLAAGGYTF. The DNA for the CDR3 is TGTGCCAGCAGCGTAAACCTGGCCGCAGGAGGCTACACCTTC.

The chain recombines TRBV4-1 with TRBJ2-1; TRBD1 matches 7 bases. Germline V CDR1 and CDR2: MGHRA, YSYEKL. V dropped 1 base and J dropped 0; count of bases not matched to a gene: 6. CDR3 size: 17 residues. CDR3 sequence: CASSQVLQGNSYNEQFF. DNA of the CDR3: TGCGCCAGCAGCCAAGTTCTACAGGGGAACTCCTACAATGAGCAGTTCTTC.

This sequence joins TRBV6-4 and TRBJ1-1, with a possible D match to TRBD1 (5 bases). Germline V gives CDR1 MRHNA, CDR2 SNTAGT. V was trimmed by 3 bases and J by 8 bases, leaving 13 bases between them. The CDR3 length is 13 residues. The chain's CDR3 is CASSEGDTAEAFF. The CDR3 DNA follows: TGTGCCAGCAGTGAGGGGGATACGGCGGAAGCTTTCTTT.

The chain uses TRBV18 and TRBJ1-3, with D uncertain. V was trimmed by 1 base and J by 0 bases, leaving 10 bases between them. Germline lookup yields CDR1 KGHSH and CDR2 LQKENI. CDR3 size: 16 residues. The CDR3 region has the DNA TGTGCCAGCTCACCACGGGGAAGAAACTCTGGAAACACCATATATTTT. It encodes CASSPRGRNSGNTIYF.

This clone was seen a single time. The gene calls are TRBV28 and TRBJ2-2; 9 positions match TRBD1. With 6 bases clipped from V and 7 bases from J, the junction kept 6 bases outside the gene matches. Germline assignment: CDR1 MDHEN and CDR2 SYDVKM. The CDR3 length is 14 residues. This CDR3 is CASRQGARYGELFF. Written as DNA, the CDR3 is TGTGCCAGCAGACAGGGGGCTAGGTACGGGGAGCTGTTTTTT.

This chain links TRBV6-5 with TRBJ2-7; D not certain. The germline V and J ends were trimmed by 4 bases and 4 bases, with 17 bases remaining between them. The CDR3 is 15 residues long. The germline V gene encodes CDR1 MNHEY and CDR2 SVGAGI. The DNA of the CDR3 is TGTGCCAGCAGTTTAGTGGTAGCCGGCCATTACGAGCAGTACTTC. Translating gives CASSLVVAGHYEQYF.

The CDR3 spells CASSQDRGDRLNGYTF. For the CDR3, the DNA is TGTGCCAGCAGCCAAGATCGAGGGGACAGGCTAAATGGCTACACCTTC. The V and J genes are TRBV4-2 and TRBJ1-2, with 8 bases that match TRBD1. Germline CDR1 reads LGHNA; CDR2 reads YNFKEQ. The length of the CDR3 is 16 residues. V shed 0 bases and J 6 bases; nucleotides not matched to a gene: 9.

This chain links TRBV5-1 with TRBJ1-1; TRBD1 agrees at 8 bases. The CDR3 sequence is 17 residues long. Per the germline V gene, CDR1 is SGHRS and CDR2 is YFSETQ. Losses at the gene ends were 4 bases for V and 1 base for J; bases not matched to a gene: 12. CDR3 sequence reads: CASSKGQGNPGNTEAFF. The CDR3 nucleotides read TGCGCCAGCAGCAAAGGACAGGGAAACCCGGGGAACACTGAAGCTTTCTTT.

V gene TRBV11-2 combines with J gene TRBJ2-1; TRBD2 matches 8 bases. Germline V gives CDR1 SGHAT, CDR2 FQNNGV. The CDR3 has 16 amino acids. The junction had 11 bases not matched to a gene; V was cut back by 5 bases and J by 5 bases. CDR3 nucleotides: TGTGCCAGCAGCGTAACCCGAGCGGGGGCAAACAATGAGCAGTTCTTC. Protein product: CASSVTRAGANNEQFF. Drawing the rest from reference TRBV11-2 and TRBJ2-1, the complete variable domain is EAGVAQSPRYKIIEKRQSVAFWCNPISGHATLYWYQQILGQGPKLLIQFQNNGVVDDSQLPKDRFSAERLKGVDSTLKIQPAKLEDSAVYLCASSVTRAGANNEQFFGPGTRLTVL.

The genes are TRBV4-1 and TRBJ2-7, with TRBD1 identical over 12 bases. V dropped 1 base and J dropped 2; count of bases not matched to a gene: 3. Germline CDR1 reads MGHRA; CDR2 reads YSYEKL. This CDR3 is 16 amino acids long. The CDR3, as DNA: TGCGCCAGCAGCCAAGCCGGGACAGGGGGCACCTACGAGCAGTACTTC. Translation: CASSQAGTGGTYEQYF.

This clone showed up just once. The chain recombines TRBV5-1 with TRBJ2-3, with TRBD1 identical over 10 bases. The length of the CDR3 is 15 residues. CDR1 is SGHRS, CDR2 YFSETQ, per germline. Unmatched junction bases numbered 9, after V lost 7 bases and J lost 4 bases. Here the CDR3 reads CASDPWGQGSDTQYF. The DNA of the CDR3 is TGCGCCAGCGACCCCTGGGGACAGGGGTCAGATACGCAGTATTTT.

The V call is TRBV9, the J call TRBJ1-1; 8 nucleotides match TRBD1. This CDR3 is built from 16 residues. Trimming took 0 bases from V and 0 from J; bases not matched to a gene: 4. Germline V gene lookup returns CDR1 SGDLS and CDR2 YYNGEE. Here the CDR3 DNA reads TGTGCCAGCAGCGTAGGGGACAGGCCCATGAACACTGAAGCTTTCTTT. Its protein product is CASSVGDRPMNTEAFF.

This clone was seen once. An end of the junction does not agree with germline; a read error may underlie this. The V gene is TRBV5-6, the J gene TRBJ2-2, with TRBD2 matching 15 bases. The CDR3 has 18 amino acids. In germline, CDR1 is SGHDT, CDR2 YYEEEE. The CDR3 loop is CASSLGLAGGRATGELFF. The CDR3 bases are TGTGCCAGCAGTTTGGGACTAGCGGGAGGTCGTGCCACCGGGGAGCTGTTTTTT.